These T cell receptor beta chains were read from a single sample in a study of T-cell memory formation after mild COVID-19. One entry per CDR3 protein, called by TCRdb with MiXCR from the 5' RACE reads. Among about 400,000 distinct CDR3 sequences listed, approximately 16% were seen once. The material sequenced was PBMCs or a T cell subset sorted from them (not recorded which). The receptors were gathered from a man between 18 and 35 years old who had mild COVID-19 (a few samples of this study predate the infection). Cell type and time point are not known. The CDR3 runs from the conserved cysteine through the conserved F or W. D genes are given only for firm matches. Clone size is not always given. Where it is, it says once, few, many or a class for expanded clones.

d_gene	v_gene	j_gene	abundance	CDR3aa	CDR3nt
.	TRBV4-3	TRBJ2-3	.	CASSRQESYGDTQYF	TGCGCCAGCAGCCGACAGGAGTCCTATGGAGATACGCAGTATTTT
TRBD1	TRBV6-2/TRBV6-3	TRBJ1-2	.	CASRPDRRGYYGYTF	TGTGCCAGCAGACCGGACAGGAGGGGATACTATGGCTACACCTTC
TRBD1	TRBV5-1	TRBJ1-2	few	CASSNAGQVYGYTF	TGCGCCAGCAGCAACGCGGGACAGGTCTATGGCTACACCTTC
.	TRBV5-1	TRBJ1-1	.	CASSFYGGANTEAFF	TGCGCCAGCAGCTTTTACGGGGGCGCGAACACTGAAGCTTTCTTT
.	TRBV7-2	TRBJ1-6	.	CASSRRETPLHF	TGTGCCAGCAGCCGCCGGGAGACACCCCTCCACTTT
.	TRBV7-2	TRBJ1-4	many	CASSITGLNEKLFF	TGTGCCAGCAGCATCACAGGTCTTAATGAAAAACTGTTTTTT
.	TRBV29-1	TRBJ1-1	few	CSVGRAKGTEAFF	TGCAGCGTTGGACGAGCAAAGGGGACTGAAGCTTTCTTT
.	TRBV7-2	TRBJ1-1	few	CASSTRREVGEAFF	TGTGCCAGCAGCACCCGGCGTGAAGTGGGTGAAGCTTTCTTT
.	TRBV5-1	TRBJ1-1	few	CASRAPGTMNTEAFF	TGCGCCAGCAGGGCCCCTGGGACCATGAACACTGAAGCTTTCTTT
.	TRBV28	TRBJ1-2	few	CASSSPRGYTF	TGTGCCAGCAGTTCCCCGAGGGGCTACACCTTC
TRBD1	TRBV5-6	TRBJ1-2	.	CASSRDRGYSNYGYTF	TGTGCCAGCAGCCGGGACAGGGGCTACTCTAACTATGGCTACACCTTC
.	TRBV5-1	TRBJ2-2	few	CASSWGTYTGELFF	TGCGCCAGCAGCTGGGGAACCTACACCGGGGAGCTGTTTTTT
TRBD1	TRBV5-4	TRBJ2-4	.	CASSPRTGGGNIQYF	TGTGCCAGCAGCCCTCGGACAGGAGGTGGAAACATTCAGTACTTC
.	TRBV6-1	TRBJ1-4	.	CASNQGMLKLFF	TGTGCCAGCAACCAGGGGATGTTGAAACTGTTTTTT